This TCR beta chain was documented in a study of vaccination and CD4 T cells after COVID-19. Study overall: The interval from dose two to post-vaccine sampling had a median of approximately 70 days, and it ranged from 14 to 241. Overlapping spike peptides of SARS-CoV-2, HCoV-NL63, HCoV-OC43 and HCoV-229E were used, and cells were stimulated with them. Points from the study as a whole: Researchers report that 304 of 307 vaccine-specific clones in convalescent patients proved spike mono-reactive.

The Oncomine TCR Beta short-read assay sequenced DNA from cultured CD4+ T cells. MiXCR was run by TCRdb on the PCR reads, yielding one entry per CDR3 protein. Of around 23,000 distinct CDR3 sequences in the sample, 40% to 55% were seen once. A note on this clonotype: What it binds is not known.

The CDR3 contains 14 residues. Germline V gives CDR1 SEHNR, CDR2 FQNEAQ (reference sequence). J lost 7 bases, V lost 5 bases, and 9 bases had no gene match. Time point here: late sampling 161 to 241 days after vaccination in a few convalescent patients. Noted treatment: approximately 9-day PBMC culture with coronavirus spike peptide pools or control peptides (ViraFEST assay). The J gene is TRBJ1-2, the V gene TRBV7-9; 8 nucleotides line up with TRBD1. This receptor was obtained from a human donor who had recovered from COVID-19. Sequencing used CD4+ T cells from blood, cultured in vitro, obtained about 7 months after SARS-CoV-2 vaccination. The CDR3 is CASSQNRGGRGYTF. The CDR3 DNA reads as TGTGCCAGCAGCCAGAACAGGGGGGGACGTGGCTACACCTTC.